Listed below are T cell receptor beta chains from one sample, sequenced in a study of breast tumors, draining lymph nodes, adjacent tissues. TCRdb processed the multiplex PCR reads anew with MiXCR; each CDR3 protein has one entry. The table has tens of thousands of distinct CDR3 sequences, almost 70% seen once; the top ten hold 20% to 30%. Material: tumor-adjacent breast tissue. The receptors derive from a female donor with breast cancer. Some clones in this sample may be carry-over from other donors' samples. CDR3s include the opening cysteine and the closing phenylalanine or tryptophan. The D gene is left open where the match is weak. Size is omitted from some rows. Given values are once, few, many or a class for expanded clones.

clone size: once
V gene: TRBV6-5
D gene: .
J gene: TRBJ1-6
CDR3 protein: CASSEASGFISPLHF
CDR3 DNA: TGTGCCAGCAGTGAAGCGTCAGGGTTCATCTCACCCCTCCACTTT

clone size: .
V gene: TRBV2
D gene: .
J gene: TRBJ1-4
CDR3 protein: CASSGASLRVRSEKLFF
CDR3 DNA: TGTGCCAGCAGTGGTGCCTCCTTGAGGGTTAGAAGTGAAAAACTGTTTTTT

clone size: .
V gene: TRBV7-2
D gene: .
J gene: TRBJ2-7
CDR3 protein: CASSLVLGASYEQYF
CDR3 DNA: TGTGCCAGCAGCTTAGTTTTAGGGGCTTCCTACGAGCAGTACTTC

clone size: .
V gene: TRBV13
D gene: .
J gene: TRBJ2-2
CDR3 protein: CASSEVARNTGELFF
CDR3 DNA: TGTGCCAGCAGCGAGGTCGCCCGGAACACCGGGGAGCTGTTTTTT

clone size: .
V gene: TRBV28
D gene: TRBD1
J gene: TRBJ2-1
CDR3 protein: CASTKQGAQNNEQFF
CDR3 DNA: TGTGCCAGCACGAAACAGGGGGCGCAAAACAATGAGCAGTTCTTC

clone size: few
V gene: TRBV7-3
D gene: TRBD1
J gene: TRBJ2-7
CDR3 protein: CASSNRQGAEQYF
CDR3 DNA: TGTGCCAGCAGCAACCGACAGGGGGCCGAGCAGTACTTC

clone size: .
V gene: TRBV15
D gene: TRBD2
J gene: TRBJ2-1
CDR3 protein: CATSRIRTSVEQFF
CDR3 DNA: TGTGCCACCAGCAGAATTAGGACTAGCGTTGAGCAGTTCTTC

clone size: medium-sized
V gene: TRBV5-5
D gene: TRBD2
J gene: TRBJ2-3
CDR3 protein: CASSLGASGTWTDTQYF
CDR3 DNA: TGTGCCAGCAGCTTGGGAGCTAGCGGGACTTGGACAGATACGCAGTATTTT

clone size: .
V gene: TRBV4-2
D gene: TRBD1
J gene: TRBJ2-7
CDR3 protein: CASSQDKTGQGSSYEQYF
CDR3 DNA: TGTGCCAGCAGCCAAGACAAAACTGGACAGGGCAGCTCCTACGAGCAGTACTTC

clone size: .
V gene: TRBV7-6
D gene: .
J gene: TRBJ2-2
CDR3 protein: CASSLKGRSSGELFF
CDR3 DNA: TGTGCCAGCAGCTTAAAGGGAAGATCCTCCGGGGAGCTGTTTTTT

clone size: .
V gene: TRBV6-5
D gene: TRBD1
J gene: TRBJ1-2
CDR3 protein: CASSSTGRDGYTF
CDR3 DNA: TGTGCCAGCAGTTCGACAGGGAGGGATGGCTACACCTTC

clone size: .
V gene: TRBV2
D gene: .
J gene: TRBJ2-2
CDR3 protein: CASSEALQGGELFF
CDR3 DNA: TGTGCCAGCAGTGAAGCGCTTCAGGGGGGGGAGCTGTTTTTT

clone size: .
V gene: TRBV3-1
D gene: .
J gene: TRBJ1-6
CDR3 protein: CASSQDVRGSPLHF
CDR3 DNA: TGTGCCAGCAGCCAAGATGTTCGTGGTTCACCCCTCCACTTT

clone size: .
V gene: TRBV4-2
D gene: TRBD1
J gene: TRBJ1-1
CDR3 protein: CASSHDTGRGSILNTEAFF
CDR3 DNA: TGTGCCAGCAGCCACGACACGGGCAGGGGGTCTATCTTGAACACTGAAGCTTTCTTT

clone size: .
V gene: TRBV24-1
D gene: .
J gene: TRBJ1-3
CDR3 protein: CATSRAGGNTIYF
CDR3 DNA: TGTGCCACCTCCAGGGCGGGAGGAAACACCATATATTTT